These 6 T cell receptor beta chains were all obtained from the same sample, sequenced in a study of T cells in localized non-small cell lung cancer (dated by TCRdb to 2018 to 2020). The library was prepared using the immunoSEQ multiplex PCR assay. The source is immuneACCESS, and TCRdb retained only in-frame sequences with V and J called. Part of the clones is not carried over; for the studies checked, unresolved V genes explain less than half of this, and the remainder is unexplained. For this sample the table gives 90,000 to 95,000 clones, of which roughly 93% were detected only once. The ten largest clones represent roughly 3.9% of the sample. This specimen consisted of PBMCs, obtained before any cancer treatment. The receptors stem from a woman aged 40 to 75 with stage II squamous cell lung carcinoma.

This chain joins TRBV7-8 and TRBJ2-7; 12 bases map to TRBD2. Losses at the gene ends were 7 bases for V and 0 bases for J; bases not matched to a gene: 10. Germline CDR1 reads SGHVS; CDR2 reads FQNEAQ. The CDR3 runs 17 residues. Written as DNA, the CDR3 is TGTGCCAGCAATATGAGACTAGCGGGAGCAACCTCCTACGAGCAGTACTTC. Translation: CASNMRLAGATSYEQYF. Full variable domain (missing parts from reference TRBV7-8 and TRBJ2-7): GAGVSQSPRYKVAKRGQDVALRCDPISGHVSLFWYQQALGQGPEFLTYFQNEAQLDKSGLPSDRFFAERPEGSVSTLKIQRTQQEDSAVYLCASNMRLAGATSYEQYFGPGTRLTVT.

In its sample, this clone was seen once. The chain combines TRBV10-3 with TRBJ2-7; D perhaps matches TRBD1 (6 bases). The CDR3 contains 13 residues. Trimming took off 7 bases at V and 2 bases at J, with 12 bases between the two ends. The germline V gene has CDR1 ENHRY and CDR2 SYGVKD. CDR3: CAIKGRGAYEQYF. CDR3 bases: TGTGCCATCAAAGGCAGGGGAGCCTACGAGCAGTACTTC.

The chain employs TRBV5-5 and TRBJ2-5; TRBD2 aligns across 9 bases. The CDR3 has 15 amino acids. Per the germline V gene, CDR1 is SGHKS and CDR2 is YYEKEE (reference sequence). Losses at the gene ends were 5 bases for V and 5 bases for J; bases not matched to a gene: 10. The CDR3 sequence: CASSLSGGPGETQYF. The DNA of the CDR3 is TGTGCCAGCAGTTTGAGCGGGGGGCCTGGGGAGACCCAGTACTTC.

The sample holds one count of this clone. The CDR3 DNA is TGCGCCAGCAGCTGGGGGGGTGCAGATGAAGCTTTCTTT. It is translated as CASSWGGADEAFF. J is TRBJ1-1 and V is TRBV5-1, with a possible D match to TRBD1 (5 bases). The CDR3 sequence is 13 residues long. Germline loops: CDR1 SGHRS, CDR2 YFSETQ. The V end lost 3 bases, the J end lost 7 bases, and 13 bases lay between the germline ends.

This sequence joins TRBV11-2 and TRBJ2-1, with D tentatively TRBD2 (6 bases). Germline values: CDR1 SGHAT, CDR2 FQNNGV. Trimming cost V 6 bases and J 0 bases, with 15 bases left between them. The CDR3 consists of 16 residues. Here the CDR3 DNA reads TGTGCCAGCAGTTTATATAGCGGTAGCTCCTACAATGAGCAGTTCTTC. Its protein is CASSLYSGSSYNEQFF.

The chain employs TRBV5-6 and TRBJ2-5; D tentatively fits TRBD1 or TRBD2 (6 bases each). This CDR3 comprises 15 residues. CDR1 and CDR2 from the germline V gene are SGHDT and YYEEEE. Trimming cost V 3 bases and J 5 bases, with 17 bases left between them. The CDR3 region is CASSSYAGAGETQYF. The DNA of the CDR3 is TGTGCCAGCAGCTCTTACGCAGGGGCGGGGGAGACCCAGTACTTC.